The 14 T cell receptor beta chains listed next were all sequenced from one sample in a study of human T cells and chemical hapten exposure. Time point denoted: patch test 1, 2 weeks after DPC sensitization. This sample's treatment: therapeutic diphenylcyclopropenone sensitization with weekly scalp DPC. TCRdb independently ran MiXCR on the RACE reads; one entry per CDR3 protein. Found here are about 360,000 distinct CDR3 sequences, 4.8% of them singletons; the top ten hold 2% to 2.5%. The specimen comprised whole blood, sampled in connection with sensitization to the hapten diphenylcyclopropenone (DPC). Receptors were obtained from a woman aged 45-65 years with alopecia areata. Some clones in this sample may be carry-over from other donors' samples.

This clonotype has a handful of counts. A read error may explain this, as a much larger clone is one base away. CDR3 DNA: TGCAGCGTTGCAACCTACAATGAGCAGTTCTTC. Encoded protein: CSVATYNEQFF. The rearrangement uses TRBV29-1 and TRBJ2-1, with D unclear. Germline CDR1 reads SQVTM; CDR2 reads ANQGSEA. Trimming removed 4 bases from V and 2 bases from J, with 3 bases in between. CDR3 length: 11 amino acids.

This clonotype was recorded many times. The rearrangement uses TRBV6-2 or TRBV6-3 and TRBJ1-1; TRBD1 matches 7 bases. The CDR3 totals 14 residues. Trimming cost V 7 bases and J 4 bases; bases outside gene matches: 9. Germline V gene lookup returns CDR1 MNHEY and CDR2 SVGEGT. The CDR3 protein is CASTMISGGTEAFF. The CDR3 DNA reads TGTGCCAGCACCATGATTTCAGGGGGCACTGAAGCTTTCTTT.

This clonotype was observed at least ten times. The chain recombines TRBV18 with TRBJ1-4; 10 nucleotides align to TRBD1. There are 15 residues in the CDR3. Germline trimming cut 3 bases from V and 7 bases from J; bases unmatched to any gene: 5. CDR1 is KGHSH, CDR2 LQKENI, per germline. Written as DNA, the CDR3 is TGTGCCAGCTCACCCCCGGGACAGGGGTTTGAAAAACTGTTTTTT. Its translation is CASSPPGQGFEKLFF.

Ten or more counts support this clonotype. J is TRBJ2-5 and V is TRBV6-1; perhaps TRBD2 as D (5 bases). V lost 1 base and J lost 5, with 17 bases in between. Germline V gene sequence: CDR1 MNHNS, CDR2 SASEGT. The CDR3 contains 16 residues. The CDR3 reads CASSEGSAGGTETQYF. The DNA of the CDR3 is TGTGCCAGCAGTGAAGGGAGCGCGGGTGGAACGGAGACCCAGTACTTC.

This clonotype was picked up many times. This chain joins TRBV24-1 and TRBJ1-2; no clear D. Germline CDR1 and CDR2: KGHDR and SFDVKD. This CDR3 contains 14 residues. V was shortened by 3 bases and J by 4 bases, with 11 bases between the two germline ends. DNA of the CDR3: TGTGCCACCAGTGATCCGAGGCTGTCCTATGGCTACACCTTC. Translated, it gives CATSDPRLSYGYTF.

This clonotype was seen a few times. V is TRBV28 and J is TRBJ1-1; no reliable D call. This CDR3 spans 13 amino acids. Germline V gene lookup returns CDR1 MDHEN and CDR2 SYDVKM. V was trimmed by 7 bases and J by 1 base, leaving 10 bases between them. In DNA, the CDR3 is TGTGCCAGCACCCGACACGAGAACACTGAAGCTTTCTTT. Amino acid sequence: CASTRHENTEAFF.

At least ten counts were recorded for this clonotype. This chain joins TRBV29-1 and TRBJ2-1, with D perhaps given as TRBD1 or TRBD2 (7 bases each). This CDR3 region has 14 residues. The V gene lost 3 bases and the J gene lost 6 bases, with 15 bases spanning the gap. In germline, CDR1 is SQVTM, CDR2 ANQGSEA. CDR3 residues: CSVDRGGTLNEQFF. As DNA, the CDR3 is TGCAGCGTTGACAGGGGGGGGACCCTCAATGAGCAGTTCTTC.

This clonotype was seen many times. V and J are TRBV6-6 and TRBJ2-5; the match to TRBD2 covers 7 bases. CDR3 length: 15 amino acids. Germline assignment: CDR1 MNHNY and CDR2 SVGAGI (reference sequence). Trimming took 2 bases from V and 2 from J; bases not matched to a gene: 5. The CDR3 DNA is TGTGCCAGCAGTTACCCAGCGGGGATACAAGAGACCCAGTACTTC. It yields the protein CASSYPAGIQETQYF.

In this sample, this clonotype turned up many times. The J gene is TRBJ1-1, the V gene TRBV9; tentative D call: TRBD1 (6 bases). Deletions cut 4 bases from V and 4 bases from J, with 11 bases between. Per germline, CDR1 SGDLS and CDR2 YYNGEE. The CDR3 runs to 13 residues. The CDR3, as DNA: TGTGCCAGCAGCCCCGCGGGGGCCACTGAAGCTTTCTTT. Encoded protein: CASSPAGATEAFF. Together with reference TRBV9 and TRBJ1-1, the CDR3 gives the full variable domain: DSGVTQTPKHLITATGQRVTLRCSPRSGDLSVYWYQQSLDQGLQFLIQYYNGEERAKGNILERFSAQQFPDLHSELNLSSLELGDSALYFCASSPAGATEAFFGQGTRLTVV.

This chain connects TRBV12-3 or TRBV12-4 to TRBJ1-1; 8 bases agree with TRBD1. The V segment lost 6 bases and the J segment 5 bases; nucleotides outside the gene matches: 5. CDR3 length equals 13 residues. CDR3 nucleotide sequence: TGTGCCAGCAGGACACAGGGGGGGACTGAAGCTTTCTTT. Residues: CASRTQGGTEAFF.

There are many counts of this clonotype. The chain carries TRBV20-1 and TRBJ1-5; a possible D gene is TRBD1 (5 bases). With 7 bases removed from V and 0 bases from J, the gap between germline ends came to 10 bases. Germline lookup yields CDR1 DFQATT and CDR2 SNEGSKA (reference sequence). This CDR3 is 13 amino acids long. The CDR3 coding sequence is TGCAGTGTTAGGGACGGTAGCAATCAGCCCCAGCATTTT. This gives the protein CSVRDGSNQPQHF.

This clonotype appeared many times. In DNA form, the CDR3 reads TGTGCCAGCAGCAAAAGAACGGACGGAGATCGGAACACCGGGGAGCTGTTTTTT. Amino acids: CASSKRTDGDRNTGELFF. V is TRBV21-1 and J is TRBJ2-2. TRBV21-1 has pseudogene status. The CDR3 is 18 residues long.

The chain uses TRBV3-1 and TRBJ1-6; D not resolved. Deletions cut 1 base from V and 7 bases from J, with 17 bases between. The CDR3 is made up of 17 amino acids. The germline V gene encodes CDR1 LGHDT and CDR2 YNNKEL (reference sequence). The CDR3 nucleotides read TGTGCCAGCAGCCAAGTTAAAGGGTGGGAGTTAAATTCACCCCTCCACTTT. Translated: CASSQVKGWELNSPLHF.

This clonotype was seen a few times. The rearrangement links TRBV9 to TRBJ2-7; 9 bases line up with TRBD1. The CDR3 is 16 residues long. Germline lookup yields CDR1 SGDLS and CDR2 YYNGEE. V dropped 4 bases and J dropped 3; count of bases not matched to a gene: 11. CDR3 in DNA: TGTGCCAGCAGCCCCGATGGGGGACAGGGACTCTACGAGCAGTACTTC. Translating gives CASSPDGGQGLYEQYF.